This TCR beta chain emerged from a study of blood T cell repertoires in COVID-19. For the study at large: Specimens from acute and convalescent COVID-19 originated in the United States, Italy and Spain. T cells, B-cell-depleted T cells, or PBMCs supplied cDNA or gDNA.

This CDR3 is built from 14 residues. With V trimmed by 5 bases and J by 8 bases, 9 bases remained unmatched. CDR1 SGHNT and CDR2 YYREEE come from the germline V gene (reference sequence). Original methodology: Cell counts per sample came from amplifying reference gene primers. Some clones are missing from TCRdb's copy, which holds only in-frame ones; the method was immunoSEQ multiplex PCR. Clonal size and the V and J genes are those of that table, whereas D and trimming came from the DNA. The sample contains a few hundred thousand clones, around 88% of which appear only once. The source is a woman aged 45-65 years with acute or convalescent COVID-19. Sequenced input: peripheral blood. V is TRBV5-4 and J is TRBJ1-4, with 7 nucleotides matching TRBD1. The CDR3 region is CASSFTGASEKLFF. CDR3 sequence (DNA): TGTGCCAGCAGTTTTACAGGGGCGAGCGAAAAACTGTTTTTT.